The T cell receptor (beta chain) described here comes from a study of cytomegalovirus exposure and HLA in healthy donors. Study observations and caveats: A later analysis appeared to link common viral pathogens to several of the most significant clusters.

In regard to this clone: Antigen specificity is unknown.

13 Jbeta primers and 60 Vbeta primers were used for the PCR. Sequencing was performed with immunoSEQ multiplex PCR; in TCRdb, only in-frame clones are kept and a portion is missing. The sample consists of about 140,000 clones, approximately 85% of them appearing once. V was trimmed by 5 bases and J by 6 bases, leaving 10 bases between them. The CDR3 extends over 13 amino acids. The germline gives CDR1 MNHEY, CDR2 SVGAGI. The TCR was taken from a woman between 50 and 59 years old in good health and CMV-seropositive. V gene TRBV6-5 combines with J gene TRBJ2-2, with a weak D call TRBD2 (6 bases). Sample: PBMCs. DNA of the CDR3: TGTGCCAGCAGTGGCACTAGCTCCGGGGAGCTGTTTTTT. Translation gives CASSGTSSGELFF.